This T cell receptor beta chain was sequenced in a study of radiation and T cells in renal cell carcinoma. General study findings and limits: From baseline, blood top tumor clonotypes peaked at 2 weeks post-radiation. Only small tumor regions of 0.8 to 1 g were sampled. Compared with controls, irradiated tumors had more, larger dominant CDR3 motifs.

About this clone: Its antigen is undetermined.

Profiling relied on immunoSEQ multiplex PCR, and the TCRdb table lists in-frame clones only, not all of them. Among 15,000 to 20,000 clones listed, less than 65% were seen once. Trimming left V 3 bases short and J 2 bases short, with 10 bases between. The CDR3 is 14 residues long. Germline V gene lookup returns CDR1 LGHNA and CDR2 YNFKEQ. Treatment meaning: 15 Gy SBRT to primary tumor, nephrectomy 4 weeks later. Nephrectomy followed 15 Gy stereotactic body radiation by 4 weeks. This clonotype was sampled from a man aged 50-59 years with renal cell carcinoma. The sequenced sample was tumor tissue, obtained from a patient whose treatment included radiotherapy and nephrectomy. The rearrangement links TRBV4-2 to TRBJ1-1, with D possibly TRBD1 on 5 matching bases. CDR3 protein: CASSHLDRNTEAFF. The DNA for the CDR3 is TGTGCCAGCAGCCATCTCGACAGAAACACTGAAGCTTTCTTT.